The source of this TCR beta chain is a study of identical twins' blood T cells. Both ends of each TCR cDNA library bore sample-specific barcodes. TCRdb passed the 5' RACE reads through MiXCR, listing each CDR3 protein once. The data show roughly 380,000 distinct CDR3 sequences, over 25% seen once. This CDR3 is built from 15 residues. The germline V gene encodes CDR1 LNHNV and CDR2 YYDKDF (reference sequence). After removal of 6 bases from V and 6 bases from J, the junction contained 7 bases not matched to a gene. Regarding the study as a whole: Abundant TCRbeta CDR3s overlapped more between twins than with unrelated donors.

This clonotype was seen a handful of times. Its cognate antigen is unknown. This chain links TRBV15 with TRBJ1-6, with TRBD1 identical over 8 bases. The source material was PBMCs. This TCR derives from a woman aged 18-49 years in good health. The CDR3 DNA follows: TGTGCCACCAGTTACCAAGACAGGGGTAATTCACCCCTCCACTTT. Translation gives CATSYQDRGNSPLHF.